This T cell receptor beta chain is drawn from a study of immune evolution from preneoplasia to lung adenocarcinoma. Study-level points and caveats: Later-stage lesions appeared to have more T cells, more diversity, less clonality.

Notes on this clone: Its antigen remains unknown.

Assay used: immunoSEQ multiplex PCR; TCRdb lists only in-frame clones, some missing. Found here are about 7,600 clones, under 90% of them singletons; the top ten hold around 8%. After removal of 1 base from V and 8 bases from J, the junction contained 12 bases not matched to a gene. Germline V gene sequence: CDR1 MDHEN, CDR2 SYDVKM. This CDR3 has 17 residues. The receptor's source is a person aged 45 to 59 with lung adenocarcinoma. Sequenced sample: FFPE invasive lung adenocarcinoma tissue. The chain is built from TRBV28 and TRBJ1-4; the match to TRBD1 covers 8 bases. The CDR3 coding sequence is TGTGCCAGCAGTTTATTAAGTAGGGCAGGGGGCGCAGAAAAACTGTTTTTT. This sequence encodes CASSLLSRAGGAEKLFF.